The 23 T cell receptor beta chains presented below share a single source sample, sequenced in a study of T cells in Graves' hyperthyroidism and ophthalmopathy. From RNA transcripts, TCR beta CDR3 regions were amplified. Initially, a first-round RT-PCR of the TCR CDR3 employed the HTBI primer set. TCRdb independently ran MiXCR on the multiplex PCR reads; one entry per CDR3 protein. The data hold 610,000 or so distinct CDR3 sequences, with about 45% observed a single time. The sequencing sample was made of peripheral blood or thyroid tissue (not recorded which). These receptors were collected from a woman aged 18-29 years with Graves' hyperthyroidism.

The CDR3 region is CASSYGGGPLLNTEAFF. CDR3 coding DNA: TGTGCCAGCAGTTACGGAGGGGGCCCCCTGCTGAACACTGAAGCTTTCTTT. The V gene is TRBV6-6, the J gene TRBJ1-1, with 7 positions matching TRBD1. This CDR3 region has 17 residues. Per the germline V gene, CDR1 is MNHNY and CDR2 is SVGAGI (reference sequence). V shed 2 bases, J shed 0 bases, and the junction held 9 bases outside the gene matches.

The J gene is TRBJ2-7, the V gene TRBV5-4, with TRBD1 matching over 7 bases. CDR1 and CDR2 from the germline V gene are SGHNT and YYREEE (reference sequence). This CDR3 has 14 residues. The V segment lost 4 bases and the J segment 2 bases; nucleotides outside the gene matches: 6. CDR3 in amino acids: CASSRQGRAYEQYF. The CDR3 DNA follows: TGTGCCAGCAGCCGACAGGGACGGGCCTACGAGCAGTACTTC.

In its sample, this clonotype was seen many times. The chain employs TRBV6-1 and TRBJ2-6; 9 bases match TRBD2. Germline CDR1 is MNHNS and CDR2 is SASEGT. The CDR3 runs to 12 residues. The CDR3, as DNA: TGTGGCGGGGGGGCCGGGGCCAACGTCCTGACTTTC. Protein product: CGGGAGANVLTF.

This chain uses TRBV7-8 with TRBJ2-7; 9 bases are a match to TRBD2. Per germline, CDR1 SGHVS and CDR2 FQNEAQ. The CDR3 has 14 amino acids. After removal of 0 bases from V and 5 bases from J, the junction contained 2 bases not matched to a gene. CDR3 region: CASSLARLADEQYF. CDR3 nucleotide sequence: TGTGCCAGCAGCTTAGCAAGACTAGCGGACGAGCAGTACTTC.

The chain carries TRBV20-1 and TRBJ2-3, with 11 bases aligning to TRBD2. With V trimmed by 3 bases and J by 4 bases, 6 bases remained unmatched. The CDR3 contains 15 residues. Germline V gene lookup returns CDR1 DFQATT and CDR2 SNEGSKA (reference sequence). The CDR3 nucleotides are TGCAGTGCTAGCCGAGGGACTAGCGGAGCAGATACGCAGTATTTT. This sequence encodes CSASRGTSGADTQYF.

In the case of this clonotype: A much bigger clone sits one base away, suggesting this may be a read error. In DNA form, the CDR3 reads TGCGCCAGCGGCCAAGTGGGGAATGAAAAACTGTTTTTT. Residues: CASGQVGNEKLFF. The chain is built from TRBV4-3 and TRBJ1-4; the D is unclear. Per germline, CDR1 LGHNA and CDR2 YSLEER. The CDR3 covers 13 residues.

CDR3 bases: TGTGCCAGCAGCTTAGACTATCAGCCCCACTCTGGGGCCAACGTCCTGACTTTC. Its translation: CASSLDYQPHSGANVLTF. The chain links TRBV7-9 to TRBJ2-6; D is uncertain. The CDR3 loop spans 18 amino acids. Germline V gives CDR1 SEHNR, CDR2 FQNEAQ (reference sequence). Trimming pared 1 base from V and 0 bases from J, leaving 13 bases between.

To note about this clonotype: At one end, the junction sequence differs from germline, possibly due to a read error. This chain links TRBV5-5 with TRBJ2-7; tentative D call: TRBD2 (5 bases). CDR3 length: 15 residues. Germline assignment: CDR1 SGHKS and CDR2 YYEKEE (reference sequence). The CDR3 DNA reads TGCGCCTGCAGCTTGTTCTCCGGGAATTCCTACAAGCAGTACTTC. It is translated as CACSLFSGNSYKQYF.

This clonotype was detected a few times. This CDR3 is missing its conserved last phenylalanine or tryptophan, likely due to a read error. The limits of the CDR3 on the DNA are not certain, so only TCRdb's listed CDR3 is given. V and J are TRBV15 and TRBJ2-6; TRBD2, the D gene given by the table, was not confirmed from the DNA. The CDR3 is made up of 8 amino acids, end residues included. Germline loops: CDR1 LNHNV, CDR2 YYDKDF (reference sequence). This CDR3 is CATSRDTS.

This clonotype has ten or more counts. This chain connects TRBV7-3 to TRBJ2-6; D gene uncertain. This CDR3 has 16 amino acids. Germline V gene sequence: CDR1 SGHTA, CDR2 FQGTGA. Trimming left V 4 bases short and J 1 base short, with 11 bases between. DNA of the CDR3: TGTGCCAGCAGCTCGTGGGTGAATTCTGGGGCCAACGTCCTGACTTTC. As protein: CASSSWVNSGANVLTF.

The CDR3 loop reads CSARTSGLGRYEQYF. CDR3 sequence (DNA): TGCAGTGCTAGGACTAGCGGGTTGGGGCGCTACGAGCAGTACTTC. The chain couples TRBV20-1 to TRBJ2-7, with 10 bases lining up with TRBD2. V was clipped by 3 bases and J by 3 bases; unmatched bases: 8. The CDR3 sequence is 15 residues long. Germline values: CDR1 DFQATT, CDR2 SNEGSKA (reference sequence).

This clonotype occurred a few times. Being one base from a much bigger clone, this may be a read error. The chain uses TRBV2 and TRBJ2-2; 7 nucleotides align to TRBD1. The CDR3 loop spans 14 amino acids. The germline gives CDR1 SNHLY, CDR2 FYNNEI. CDR3 sequence (DNA): TGTGCCCGCAGCCCACAGGGGTACACCGGGGAGCTGTTTTTT. This codes for CARSPQGYTGELFF.

The V gene is TRBV29-1, the J gene TRBJ2-5, with D tentatively TRBD1 (6 bases). The CDR3 totals 11 residues. Germline CDR1 is SQVTM and CDR2 is ANQGSEA. Trimming took 8 bases from V and 12 from J, leaving 19 bases between them. CDR3 amino acids: CSSRPGQRKYF. CDR3 DNA sequence: TGCAGCAGCCGACCCGGACAGAGAAAGTACTTC.

The chain is built from TRBV30 and TRBJ2-7; 8 positions match TRBD1. V shed 5 bases and J 3 bases; nucleotides not matched to a gene: 15. Germline assignment: CDR1 GTSNPN and CDR2 SVGIG (reference sequence). This CDR3 has 16 residues. CDR3 residues: CAWAIAPGQDIYEQYF. CDR3 DNA: TGTGCCTGGGCCATCGCTCCGGGACAGGACATCTACGAGCAGTACTTC. The full variable domain, its missing parts supplied by reference TRBV30 and TRBJ2-7, is SQTIHQWPATLVQPVGSPLSLECTVEGTSNPNLYWYRQAAGRGLQLLFYSVGIGQISSEVPQNLSASRPQDRQFILSSKKLLLSDSGFYLCAWAIAPGQDIYEQYFGPGTRLTVT.

In this sample, this clonotype turned up once. J is TRBJ1-2 and V is TRBV7-6; possibly TRBD1 for D (6 bases). Germline CDR1 and CDR2: SGHVS and FNYEAQ. The germline V and J ends were trimmed by 8 bases and 1 base, with 17 bases remaining between them. The CDR3 runs to 15 residues. The CDR3 region is CASGQGTHSNYGYTF. The CDR3 DNA is TGTGCCAGCGGCCAAGGGACACATAGTAACTATGGCTACACCTTC.

This sequence joins TRBV7-3 and TRBJ2-2, with 7 bases identical to TRBD1. CDR3 length equals 15 residues. Germline trimming cut 0 bases from V and 6 bases from J; bases unmatched to any gene: 4. CDR1 is SGHTA, CDR2 FQGTGA, per germline. In nucleotides, the CDR3 is TGTGCCAGCAGCTTAACCGGGGACAGATCCGGGGAGCTGTTTTTT. Translated, it gives CASSLTGDRSGELFF.

Here the CDR3 reads CTVRGGGEQYF. DNA for the CDR3: TGCACCGTCCGGGGCGGTGGGGAGCAGTACTTC. The chain joins TRBV29-1 to TRBJ2-7, with D possibly being TRBD1 or TRBD2 (5 bases each). This CDR3 contains 11 residues. Germline CDR1 is SQVTM and CDR2 is ANQGSEA.

The chain combines TRBV29-1 with TRBJ1-2; tentatively, D is TRBD1 (6 bases). The CDR3 contains 14 residues. Trimming cost V 2 bases and J 6 bases, with 16 bases left between them. Germline V gene sequence: CDR1 SQVTM, CDR2 ANQGSEA. In DNA form, the CDR3 reads TGCAGCGTTGAAATGAGGACAGTAGGCGATGGCTACACCTTC. Protein: CSVEMRTVGDGYTF.

Turning to this clonotype: Lacking the conserved final phenylalanine or tryptophan, this CDR3 likely reflects a read error. The limits of the CDR3 on the DNA are not certain, so only TCRdb's listed CDR3 is given. This chain connects TRBV12-3 or TRBV12-4 to TRBJ2-5; no check of the table's D call, TRBD1, against the DNA was made. From its first to its last residue, the CDR3 has 9 amino acids. This CDR3 reads CASSFVGGG.

This clonotype was observed at least ten times. The V gene is TRBV5-1, the J gene TRBJ2-5; 11 nucleotides agree with TRBD2. This CDR3 is built from 16 residues. The V segment lost 0 bases and the J segment 4 bases; nucleotides outside the gene matches: 5. Germline CDR1 reads SGHRS; CDR2 reads YFSETQ. The CDR3 protein is CASSLGIAGGRETQYF. Written as DNA, the CDR3 is TGCGCCAGCAGCTTGGGAATAGCGGGAGGGCGAGAGACCCAGTACTTC.

This clonotype has a count of ten or more. The chain recombines TRBV3-1 with TRBJ2-5; 7 bases line up with TRBD2. V shed 1 base and J 5 bases; nucleotides not matched to a gene: 7. In germline, CDR1 is LGHDT, CDR2 YNNKEL (reference sequence). CDR3 length: 15 amino acids. The CDR3 sequence: CASSQAASGWETQYF. CDR3 bases: TGTGCCAGCAGCCAAGCGGCTAGCGGATGGGAGACCCAGTACTTC.

In the case of this clonotype: It is likely a read error, because the conserved phenylalanine at the end of the CDR3 is missing. The DNA is omitted, as the CDR3 cannot be located on it reliably, and the CDR3 follows TCRdb's listing. This chain uses TRBV12-3 or TRBV12-4 with TRBJ1-3; TRBD1 is taken as the D call from the table, unchecked against the DNA. The CDR3 length is 10 residues, termini included. The CDR3 here is CASSNRGLGT.

In its sample, this clonotype was seen many times. The chain is built from TRBV7-2 and TRBJ2-7; 12 bases agree with TRBD2. The V gene end was trimmed by 6 bases and the J gene end by 4 bases; junction bases not matched to a gene: 10. This CDR3 is built from 16 residues. CDR1 SGHTA and CDR2 FQGNSA come from the germline V gene. CDR3 in amino acids: CASRQTRLAGEYEQYF. CDR3 bases: TGTGCCAGCAGGCAGACTCGACTAGCGGGGGAATACGAGCAGTACTTC.